The 30 T cell receptor beta chains presented below share a single source sample, sequenced in a study of cytomegalovirus exposure and HLA in healthy donors. The primer mix had 60 Vbeta and 13 Jbeta primers. Method: immunoSEQ multiplex PCR; TCRdb's copy keeps in-frame clones and lacks some. The sample has roughly 100,000 clones, about four fifths seen once. The sample consisted of PBMCs. The receptors come from a woman between 40 and 55 years old in good health and CMV-seronegative.

The chain couples TRBV6-1 to TRBJ1-2; weak D call: TRBD1 (6 bases). Germline CDR1 MNHNS, CDR2 SASEGT. CDR3 length: 12 residues. Trimming took off 3 bases at V and 7 bases at J, with 9 bases between the two ends. The CDR3 DNA is TGTGCCAGCAGTGATGGGGGGGCTGGCTACACCTTC. It codes for CASSDGGAGYTF.

The gene calls are TRBV28 and TRBJ2-1; no clear D. CDR3 length: 14 amino acids. Per the germline V gene, CDR1 is MDHEN and CDR2 is SYDVKM. The V end lost 5 bases, the J end lost 7 bases, and 15 bases lay between the germline ends. Here the CDR3 reads CASSTAELRNEQFF. CDR3 coding DNA: TGTGCCAGCAGTACCGCGGAATTGCGGAATGAGCAGTTCTTC. The variable domain in full, completed from reference TRBV28 and TRBJ2-1, reads DVKVTQSSRYLVKRTGEKVFLECVQDMDHENMFWYRQDPGLGLRLIYFSYDVKMKEKGDIPEGYSVSREKKERFSLILESASTNQTSMYLCASSTAELRNEQFFGPGTRLTVL.

The CDR3 coding sequence is TGTGCCAGTACCAAGGGGGACGGGACAGGTCACTCACCCCTCCACTTT. Translating it yields CASTKGDGTGHSPLHF. The chain combines TRBV19 with TRBJ1-6, with TRBD1 matching 8 bases. CDR1 is LNHDA and CDR2 is SQIVND in the germline V gene (reference sequence). Germline trimming cut 7 bases from V and 10 bases from J; bases unmatched to any gene: 15. This CDR3 has 16 residues.

A few counts support this clone. The rearrangement uses TRBV5-1 and TRBJ2-3; tentative D call: TRBD1 (6 bases). There are 15 residues in the CDR3. Germline assignment: CDR1 SGHRS and CDR2 YFSETQ. V was trimmed by 2 bases and J by 3 bases, leaving 13 bases between them. CDR3 coding DNA: TGCGCCAGCAGCTTCGAGCAGGGGTGGACAGATACGCAGTATTTT. Translated, it gives CASSFEQGWTDTQYF. Variable domain in full (rest from reference TRBV5-1 and TRBJ2-3): KAGVTQTPRYLIKTRGQQVTLSCSPISGHRSVSWYQQTPGQGLQFLFEYFSETQRNKGNFPGRFSGRQFSNSRSEMNVSTLELGDSALYLCASSFEQGWTDTQYFGPGTRLTVL.

This sequence joins TRBV7-6 and TRBJ2-7; a possible D gene is TRBD2 (5 bases). The germline CDR1 and CDR2 sequences are SGHVS and FNYEAQ. This CDR3 comprises 16 residues. V was pared by 5 bases and J by 7 bases, with 24 bases between. CDR3 in amino acids: CASSQILPEMSGEQYF. DNA of the CDR3: TGTGCCAGCAGCCAAATTTTACCTGAGATGTCGGGGGAGCAGTACTTC. Variable domain in full (rest from reference TRBV7-6 and TRBJ2-7): GAGVSQSPRYKVTKRGQDVALRCDPISGHVSLYWYRQALGQGPEFLTYFNYEAQQDKSGLPNDRFSAERPEGSISTLTIQRTEQRDSAMYRCASSQILPEMSGEQYFGPGTRLTVT.

For the CDR3, the DNA is TGTGCCAGTAGTAAGACTAGCGGGAGCTCCTACGAGCAGTACTTC. This codes for CASSKTSGSSYEQYF. V gene TRBV19 combines with J gene TRBJ2-7, with 12 bases identical to TRBD2. Germline V gene data show CDR1 as LNHDA and CDR2 as SQIVND (reference sequence). CDR3 length equals 15 residues. V shed 4 bases and J 0 bases; nucleotides not matched to a gene: 1. The full variable domain, with the rest looked up from reference TRBV19 and TRBJ2-7, is DGGITQSPKYLFRKEGQNVTLSCEQNLNHDAMYWYRQDPGQGLRLIYYSQIVNDFQKGDIAEGYSVSREKKESFPLTVTSAQKNPTAFYLCASSKTSGSSYEQYFGPGTRLTVT.

This clone was detected a few times. The V and J genes are TRBV28 and TRBJ1-6; possibly TRBD1 for D (5 bases). CDR3 length: 15 residues. Germline V lookup: CDR1 MDHEN, CDR2 SYDVKM. Trimming removed 9 bases from V and 8 bases from J, with 20 bases in between. Here the CDR3 DNA reads TGTGCCAGGGCCCCAATGGGGGAGGTTTATTCACCCCTCCACTTT. Residues: CARAPMGEVYSPLHF. Using reference TRBV28 and TRBJ1-6 for the parts outside the CDR3, the full variable domain is DVKVTQSSRYLVKRTGEKVFLECVQDMDHENMFWYRQDPGLGLRLIYFSYDVKMKEKGDIPEGYSVSREKKERFSLILESASTNQTSMYLCARAPMGEVYSPLHFGNGTRLTVT.

About this clone: One end of the junction is discordant with germline, which a read error may explain. V gene TRBV5-5 combines with J gene TRBJ2-3; TRBD2 matches 8 bases. Germline lookup yields CDR1 SGHKS and CDR2 YYEKEE (reference sequence). The CDR3 runs 16 residues. DNA of the CDR3: TGTGCCAGCAGACCCGGAGGACTAGCTAACACAGATATGCAGTATTTT. Encoded protein: CASRPGGLANTDMQYF.

In its sample, this clone was seen once. The chain has TRBV7-2 and TRBJ2-1; possibly TRBD2 for D (5 bases). The CDR3 spans 15 residues. Trimming shortened V by 1 base and J by 9 bases, and 16 bases separated the two germline ends. CDR1 is SGHTA and CDR2 is FQGNSA in the germline V gene. Here the CDR3 reads CASSLDPQTRGEQFF. For the CDR3, the DNA is TGTGCCAGCAGCTTAGACCCCCAAACTAGAGGTGAGCAGTTCTTC.

V gene TRBV7-2 combines with J gene TRBJ2-3, with D possibly being TRBD2 (7 bases). The CDR3 length is 14 residues. Germline-derived CDR1 and CDR2 are SGHTA and FQGNSA. Trimming pared 5 bases from V and 5 bases from J, leaving 14 bases between. The CDR3 here is CASSGGALKDTQYF. The CDR3 DNA follows: TGTGCCAGCAGCGGGGGGGCGCTGAAAGATACGCAGTATTTT.

This sequence joins TRBV9 and TRBJ2-3, with D perhaps TRBD2 (7 bases). Germline V gives CDR1 SGDLS, CDR2 YYNGEE. The CDR3 sequence is 14 residues long. V lost 3 bases and J 6 bases, leaving 14 bases between the germline ends. The CDR3 loop reads CASSEGEGGDTQYF. CDR3 coding DNA: TGTGCCAGCAGCGAGGGGGAGGGGGGGGATACGCAGTATTTT.

J is TRBJ2-2 and V is TRBV27, with TRBD1 as a possible D gene (5 bases). Trimming stripped 4 bases from V and 4 bases from J, with 10 bases between. The germline V gene encodes CDR1 MNHEY and CDR2 SMNVEV (reference sequence). The CDR3 totals 14 residues. The CDR3 here is CASSYLTATGELFF. For the CDR3, the DNA is TGTGCCAGCAGTTATCTGACAGCCACCGGGGAGCTGTTTTTT.

The genes are TRBV7-6 and TRBJ2-5; 10 bases are a match to TRBD2. Germline V gene sequence: CDR1 SGHVS, CDR2 FNYEAQ. Losses at the gene ends were 3 bases for V and 0 bases for J; bases not matched to a gene: 4. The CDR3 covers 16 residues. The CDR3 loop is CASSLNSGGYQETQYF. DNA of the CDR3: TGTGCCAGCAGCTTGAATAGCGGGGGGTACCAAGAGACCCAGTACTTC.

This rearrangement joins TRBV7-2 to TRBJ1-5; D might be TRBD1 (6 bases). This CDR3 spans 15 amino acids. Germline loops: CDR1 SGHTA, CDR2 FQGNSA. V shed 7 bases and J shed 0 bases, with 13 bases lying between them. In nucleotides, the CDR3 is TGTGCCAGCAACCCGGACAGAAATAGCAATCAGCCCCAGCATTTT. Its translation is CASNPDRNSNQPQHF.

In this sample, this clone turned up a few times. The V and J genes are TRBV11-2 and TRBJ2-3; 7 nucleotides line up with TRBD2. The V and J ends lost 5 bases and 6 bases, in that order; junction bases with no gene match: 11. The length of the CDR3 is 15 residues. CDR1 and CDR2 from the germline V gene are SGHAT and FQNNGV. CDR3 nucleotides: TGTGCCAGCAGCCTGAGAGGGGCGGGGGAGGATACGCAGTATTTT. It is translated as CASSLRGAGEDTQYF.

Written as DNA, the CDR3 is TGTGCCAGCAGCTTGGGACAGGGAGCCTATAATTCACCCCTCCACTTT. It codes for CASSLGQGAYNSPLHF. The genes are TRBV5-6 and TRBJ1-6; 7 positions agree with TRBD1. Germline-derived CDR1 and CDR2 are SGHDT and YYEEEE. CDR3 size: 16 residues. V trimming: 0 bases; J trimming: 2 bases; junction bases outside the gene matches: 2. The complete variable domain, with remaining parts taken from reference TRBV5-6 and TRBJ1-6, reads DAGVTQSPTHLIKTRGQQVTLRCSPKSGHDTVSWYQQALGQGPQFIFQYYEEEERQRGNFPDRFSGHQFPNYSSELNVNALLLGDSALYLCASSLGQGAYNSPLHFGNGTRLTVT.

This sequence joins TRBV6-5 and TRBJ2-7; D is undetermined. Looked up from germline, CDR1 is MNHEY and CDR2 is SVGAGI. The CDR3 covers 12 residues. Trimming pared 1 base from V and 7 bases from J, leaving 8 bases between. CDR3 sequence (DNA): TGTGCCAGCAGTTACTTATCCGGGGAGCAGTACTTC. Amino acids: CASSYLSGEQYF.

This rearrangement joins TRBV7-3 to TRBJ1-1; D unresolved. Germline V gives CDR1 SGHTA, CDR2 FQGTGA. V was cut by 5 bases and J by 0 bases, with 10 bases left in between. The CDR3 is 14 amino acids. This CDR3 is CASSPPLMNTEAFF. CDR3 sequence (DNA): TGTGCCAGCAGCCCCCCCCTTATGAACACTGAAGCTTTCTTT.

J is TRBJ2-7 and V is TRBV7-2; D is unresolved. CDR3 length: 11 residues. V shed 4 bases and J shed 3 bases, with 4 bases lying between them. The V gene's germline CDR1 is SGHTA and CDR2 FQGNSA. The CDR3 DNA follows: TGTGCCAGCAGCTCCTTCTACGAGCAGTACTTC. Amino acid sequence: CASSSFYEQYF.

The chain recombines TRBV21-1 with TRBJ2-7; no check of the table's D call, TRBD1, against the DNA was made. TRBV21-1 is tagged as a pseudogene. The length of the CDR3 is 14 residues. CDR3 amino acids: CASREETGAYEQYF. CDR3 bases: TGTGCCAGCAGAGAGGAGACAGGGGCCTACGAGCAGTACTTC.

V usage is TRBV9 and J usage is TRBJ2-1, with D tentatively TRBD1 (6 bases). Germline V CDR1 and CDR2: SGDLS, YYNGEE. The CDR3 length is 15 residues. V shed 3 bases and J shed 4 bases, with 14 bases lying between them. The CDR3 loop is CASSGTGTRYNEQFF. The CDR3 DNA reads as TGTGCCAGCAGCGGAACCGGGACAAGATACAATGAGCAGTTCTTC. Based on the CDR3 plus reference TRBV9 and TRBJ2-1, the full variable domain is DSGVTQTPKHLITATGQRVTLRCSPRSGDLSVYWYQQSLDQGLQFLIQYYNGEERAKGNILERFSAQQFPDLHSELNLSSLELGDSALYFCASSGTGTRYNEQFFGPGTRLTVL.

This chain joins TRBV7-2 and TRBJ1-1; 7 nucleotides align to TRBD1. Per the germline V gene, CDR1 is SGHTA and CDR2 is FQGNSA. The CDR3 extends over 15 amino acids. V was clipped by 2 bases and J by 2 bases; unmatched bases: 5. The CDR3 reads CASSLLSGGNTEAFF. DNA for the CDR3: TGTGCCAGCAGCTTATTGTCAGGGGGAAACACTGAAGCTTTCTTT. The variable domain in full, completed from reference TRBV7-2 and TRBJ1-1, reads GAGVSQSPSNKVTEKGKDVELRCDPISGHTALYWYRQSLGQGLEFLIYFQGNSAPDKSGLPSDRFSAERTGGSVSTLTIQRTQQEDSAVYLCASSLLSGGNTEAFFGQGTRLTVV.

This chain uses TRBV2 with TRBJ2-7; 7 bases map to TRBD1. After removal of 9 bases from V and 3 bases from J, the junction contained 5 bases not matched to a gene. CDR1 SNHLY and CDR2 FYNNEI come from the germline V gene. This CDR3 has 12 amino acids. CDR3 in amino acids: CASAGDSYEQYF. The DNA for the CDR3 is TGTGCCAGTGCTGGGGACAGCTACGAGCAGTACTTC.

The rearrangement uses TRBV11-1 and TRBJ1-2; D is possibly TRBD1 (5 bases). Trimming took off 3 bases at V and 8 bases at J, with 13 bases between the two ends. The CDR3 length is 13 residues. CDR1 is SGHAT and CDR2 is FQDESV in the germline V gene (reference sequence). CDR3 coding DNA: TGTGCCAGCAGCTTGCGGCAGGGATGGGGCTACACCTTC. Protein sequence: CASSLRQGWGYTF.

The V call is TRBV19, the J call TRBJ2-1; 8 nucleotides agree with TRBD2. With 1 base clipped from V and 7 bases from J, the junction kept 3 bases outside the gene matches. CDR3 length: 14 residues. Looked up from germline, CDR1 is LNHDA and CDR2 is SQIVND (reference sequence). This CDR3 reads CASSIAGGRNEQFF. CDR3 DNA: TGTGCCAGTAGTATAGCGGGGGGGCGTAATGAGCAGTTCTTC.

For this clone: The germline gene is not matched at one end of the junction; a read error may be the cause. This sequence joins TRBV7-9 and TRBJ2-7, with D perhaps matching TRBD2 (6 bases). Germline-derived CDR1 and CDR2 are SEHNR and FQNEAQ (reference sequence). The CDR3 is 14 residues long. CDR3 in amino acids: CSSSPGTETYEQYF. The CDR3 coding sequence is TGTTCCAGCAGCCCAGGGACTGAGACCTACGAGCAGTACTTC. Variable domain in full (rest from reference TRBV7-9 and TRBJ2-7): DTGVSQNPRHKITKRGQNVTFRCDPISEHNRLYWYRQTLGQGPEFLTYFQNEAQLEKSRLLSDRFSAERPKGSFSTLEIQRTEQGDSAMYLCSSSPGTETYEQYFGPGTRLTVT.

This clone was detected only once. J is TRBJ2-7 and V is TRBV7-9; 8 nucleotides line up with TRBD2. The CDR3 is 15 amino acids. Germline assignment: CDR1 SEHNR and CDR2 FQNEAQ (reference sequence). With V trimmed by 9 bases and J by 3 bases, 13 bases remained unmatched. The CDR3 nucleotides read TGTGCCAGTACCTTGAATAGCGGGGTTATCTACGAGCAGTACTTC. Protein product: CASTLNSGVIYEQYF.

V is TRBV30 and J is TRBJ1-1; weak D call: TRBD1 (5 bases). The CDR3 is 14 residues long. In germline, CDR1 is GTSNPN, CDR2 SVGIG (reference sequence). Trimming removed 0 bases from V and 3 bases from J, with 11 bases in between. CDR3 residues: CAWSVTLGDTEAFF. The CDR3 coding sequence is TGTGCCTGGAGTGTAACATTAGGGGACACTGAAGCTTTCTTT. Full variable domain (rest looked up from reference TRBV30 and TRBJ1-1): SQTIHQWPATLVQPVGSPLSLECTVEGTSNPNLYWYRQAAGRGLQLLFYSVGIGQISSEVPQNLSASRPQDRQFILSSKKLLLSDSGFYLCAWSVTLGDTEAFFGQGTRLTVV.

This clone was recorded a few times. CDR3 sequence reads: CASSQEGQGGYSSGNTIYF. The CDR3 coding sequence is TGTGCCAGCAGCCAAGAGGGACAGGGGGGATATAGCTCTGGAAACACCATATATTTT. The chain carries TRBV4-2 and TRBJ1-3; 11 nucleotides agree with TRBD1. V lost 0 bases, J lost 0 bases, and 7 bases stayed unmatched. Germline assignment: CDR1 LGHNA and CDR2 YNFKEQ. The CDR3 covers 19 residues.

V is TRBV11-2 and J is TRBJ1-6; no reliable D call. This CDR3 contains 14 residues. Germline V gene data show CDR1 as SGHAT and CDR2 as FQNNGV. Between the trimmed V and J ends, which lost 2 bases and 5 bases, there was a span of 7 bases. CDR3: CASSLQRDNSPLHF. The CDR3 nucleotides read TGTGCCAGCAGCTTACAGAGGGATAATTCACCCCTCCACTTT.